The subject of this entry is one TCR beta chain. Its specificity is not known. The sample comes from a study of T cell clones after liver transplantation. Turning to the study itself: In this trial, immunosuppression withdrawal was attempted within 2 years of liver transplant.

Sequencing used immunoSEQ multiplex PCR; TCRdb keeps in-frame clones, though not all of them. This table holds about 60,000 clones, 65% to 75% found once. Study results and caveats: Graft donor-reactive T cells possibly entered the graft instead of undergoing deletion. Compared with third party-reactive sequences, donor-reactive ones declined more, independent of withdrawal success. Conclusions were preliminary, with small, heterogeneous patient groups.

The source material was CD4+ T cells from blood, sampled before liver transplant. The source of this sequence is a human donor who received a liver transplant.

CDR3 in amino acids: CASSFTGGPQTQYF. CDR3 coding DNA: TGTGCCAGCAGCTTCACAGGGGGACCGCAGACCCAGTACTTC. The chain is built from TRBV2 and TRBJ2-5; the match to TRBD1 covers 8 bases. The CDR3 runs 14 residues. V was clipped by 6 bases and J by 6 bases; unmatched bases: 9. Germline V gives CDR1 SNHLY, CDR2 FYNNEI.